This TCR beta chain was profiled in a study of PD-L1 blockade in urothelial cancer. Study summary: Patients commenced atezolizumab in about 2014, and it was given at 1,200 mg intravenously every 3 weeks. The researchers analyzed blood 3 weeks (second dose) and 6 weeks after treatment start.

About this clone: Its antigen is unknown.

Time point indicated: peripheral blood 6 weeks after treatment start. Method: immunoSEQ multiplex PCR; TCRdb's copy keeps in-frame clones and lacks some. The sample lists approximately 110,000 clones, approximately 90% occurring once. V lost 8 bases and J lost 5, with 13 bases in between. The length of the CDR3 is 12 residues. The germline V gene encodes CDR1 MNHNS and CDR2 SASEGT. Study-level findings and limits: Where pretreatment blood TCR clonality fell below the median, better survival was predicted.

This sequence originates from a man aged 55 to 70 with urothelial cancer. The rearrangement uses TRBV6-1 and TRBJ2-7, with a tentative D call TRBD1 (5 bases). The specimen was PBMCs, collected around atezolizumab (anti-PD-L1) treatment. The CDR3 here is CASLYTGHEQYF. The CDR3 region has the DNA TGTGCCAGCCTCTATACAGGCCACGAGCAGTACTTC.